A selection of T cell receptor beta chains follows, all from one sample in a study of T cells in Graves' hyperthyroidism and ophthalmopathy. One entry per CDR3 protein results from TCRdb running MiXCR on the multiplex PCR reads. The sample yields about 400,000 distinct CDR3 sequences, 20% to 25% seen once. Sequences were obtained from blood. These receptors were obtained from a man between 50 and 59 years old with Graves' hyperthyroidism. Each CDR3 is given with its conserved first and last residue. The order of the fields is J gene, D gene, clone size, V gene, CDR3 DNA, CDR3 protein. A D gene is named only where the DNA matches it firmly. Part of the rows lack a size; the others show once, few, many or a class for expanded clones.

TRBJ2-3	TRBD2	many	TRBV12-3/TRBV12-4	TGTGCCAGCAGTTCTAGCGGGATGGGCACAGATACGCAGTATTTT	CASSSSGMGTDTQYF
TRBJ2-7	NA	NA	TRBV13	TGTGCCAGCAGTCACACTAGCTACGAGCAGTACTTC	CASSHTSYEQYF
TRBJ2-7	NA	few	TRBV3-1	TGTGCCAGCAGCCAAGGGTGGACCGGGCTCTACGAGCAGTACTTC	CASSQGWTGLYEQYF
TRBJ2-5	TRBD2	NA	TRBV28	TGTGCCAGCAGTTTCTTTAGCGGGAGCGCGATCAAGACCCAGTACTTC	CASSFFSGSAIKTQYF
TRBJ2-5	NA	few	TRBV7-2	TGTGCCAGCAGCTTAAGGGACTCGTTCGTTGGGTTCCTAGAGACCCAGTACTTC	CASSLRDSFVGFLETQYF
TRBJ2-1	TRBD2	NA	TRBV5-1	TGCGCCAGCAGCTTAGGGACTAGGCGAATGGGTGAGCAGTTCTTC	CASSLGTRRMGEQFF
TRBJ1-6	TRBD1	NA	TRBV15	TGTGCCACCAGCAGAGCAACAGGGGGGAATTCACCCCTCCACTTT	CATSRATGGNSPLHF
TRBJ2-7	NA	many	TRBV11-2	TGTGCCAGCAGCTTAACGGGCAGCTCCTACGAGCAGTACTTC	CASSLTGSSYEQYF
TRBJ2-7	NA	NA	TRBV24-1	TGTGCCACCAGTGATGGAGGGACCCCACACGAGCAGTACTTC	CATSDGGTPHEQYF
TRBJ2-7	NA	many	TRBV5-1	TGTGCCAGCAGCTTAGATCGGGCCTACGAGCAGTACTTC	CASSLDRAYEQYF
TRBJ1-5	NA	few	TRBV7-9	TGTGCCAGCAGCCGACAGTATCAGCCCCAGCATTTT	CASSRQYQPQHF
TRBJ2-7	NA	NA	TRBV29-1	TGCAGCGTTGAGGCCAATTCCTACGAGCAGTACTTC	CSVEANSYEQYF
TRBJ2-7	TRBD2	few	TRBV7-3	TGTGCCAGCAGCTCAGGAGCGGGAGGCGCCTACGAGCAGTACTTC	CASSSGAGGAYEQYF
TRBJ1-5	TRBD1	NA	TRBV6-1	TGTGCCAGCAGTAAGACAGGGGGCAATCAGCCCCAGCATTTT	CASSKTGGNQPQHF
TRBJ2-3	TRBD1	many	TRBV7-6	TGTGCCAGCAGCTCGCGAGGGACAGGGTCAGCAGATACGCAGTATTTT	CASSSRGTGSADTQYF
TRBJ2-5	TRBD1	many	TRBV20-1	TGCAGTGCTCGACAGGGGGCTCGAGAGACCCAGTACTTC	CSARQGARETQYF
TRBJ2-5	NA	few	TRBV13	TGTGCCACCGGAGGGGGGGAGGCCCAAGAGACCCAGTACTTC	CATGGGEAQETQYF
TRBJ2-5	NA	NA	TRBV29-1	TGCAGCGCACGACAGAATACCAAAGAGACCCAGTACTTC	CSARQNTKETQYF
TRBJ1-5	TRBD1	few	TRBV20-1	TGCAGTGCTAGAGATCCGACAGGGAAGGTTAGTCAGCCCCAGCATTTT	CSARDPTGKVSQPQHF
TRBJ2-7	NA	few	TRBV3-1	TGTGCCAGCAGCCATTTGGGCTACGAGCAGTACTTC	CASSHLGYEQYF
TRBJ1-2	NA	few	TRBV2	TGTGCCAGCAGTTATGACAGGTTCTATGGCTACACCTTC	CASSYDRFYGYTF
TRBJ2-6	NA	NA	TRBV29-1	TGCAGCGTTGATTCCGGGAGCTCTGGGGCCAACGTCCTGACTTTC	CSVDSGSSGANVLTF
TRBJ2-2	NA	NA	TRBV3-1	TGTGCCAGCAGCCAAGATAGGACTCGACAGACGGCGGAGCTGTTTTTT	CASSQDRTRQTAELFF
TRBJ2-1	TRBD2	NA	TRBV30	TGTGCCTGGAGTGTCTTGGGACTAGCGGGAGTTTACAATGAGCAGTTCTTC	CAWSVLGLAGVYNEQFF
TRBJ2-5	NA	NA	TRBV11-1	TGTGCCAGCGGCTCCAACGTGGAAGGAGAGACCCAGTACTTC	CASGSNVEGETQYF
TRBJ2-5	NA	NA	TRBV30	TGTGCCTGGGGTCGTGGAGGAGAGACCCAGTACTTC	CAWGRGGETQYF
TRBJ2-3	TRBD2	few	TRBV29-1	TGCAGCGTTGATTCGGGACTAGGGGCAGATACGCAGTATTTT	CSVDSGLGADTQYF
TRBJ1-1	NA	NA	TRBV7-6	TGTGCCAGCAGCTTCCTCGGGGGGGAGGGCACTGAAGCTTTCTTT	CASSFLGGEGTEAFF
TRBJ2-1	NA	NA	TRBV7-2	TGTGCCAGCAGCTTAATGACGGGCCAAAACAATGAGCAGTTCTTC	CASSLMTGQNNEQFF
TRBJ2-2	TRBD2	few	TRBV6-1	TGTGCCAGCAGTCCGCTAGCGGGAGGCACCGGGGAGCTGTTTTTT	CASSPLAGGTGELFF
TRBJ1-1	NA	NA	TRBV12-3/TRBV12-4	TGTGCCAGCAGTTCCTTGACGCGGATGACTGAAGCTTTCTTT	CASSSLTRMTEAFF
TRBJ2-2	NA	few	TRBV5-1	TGCGCCAGCAGCTTGGCCTCAACTCGGGAGCTGTTTTTT	CASSLASTRELFF
TRBJ2-3	TRBD1	NA	TRBV24-1	TGTGCCACCAGTAGTTTCGACAATAGGCGACAGGGATATATCACAGATACGCAGTATTTT	CATSSFDNRRQGYITDTQYF
TRBJ1-1	NA	NA	TRBV6-6	TGTGCCAGCAGTTACTCCCAGAGGGGGGACACTGAAGCTTTCTTT	CASSYSQRGDTEAFF
TRBJ2-3	TRBD2	NA	TRBV4-1	TGCGCCAGCAGCCAAGTCCCGAAAGGTAGCGGGAGACTTACTACGCAGTATTTT	CASSQVPKGSGRLTTQYF
TRBJ2-2	NA	few	TRBV12-3/TRBV12-4	TGTGCCAGCAGTTTACTACTCAGGGCAGGCACCGGGGAGCTGTTTTTT	CASSLLLRAGTGELFF
TRBJ2-1	NA	few	TRBV19	TGTGCCAGTAGTATGGGCAATGAGCAGTTCTTC	CASSMGNEQFF
TRBJ2-4	NA	NA	TRBV19	TGTGCCAGTAGTATGGCCAGGGGATTTGACATTCAGTACTTC	CASSMARGFDIQYF
TRBJ1-1	NA	few	TRBV25-1	TGTGCCAGCAGTGAAGGAGCTGGCACTGAAGCTTTCTTT	CASSEGAGTEAFF
TRBJ1-5	NA	NA	TRBV6-1	TGTGCCATCAGGACTCATCGTAATAGCAATCAGCCCCAGCATTTT	CAIRTHRNSNQPQHF
TRBJ2-1	TRBD1	few	TRBV7-9	TGTGCCAGCAGCGTAGACAGGGCCCCCTCCTACAATGAGCAGTTCTTC	CASSVDRAPSYNEQFF
TRBJ2-1	NA	few	TRBV5-1	TGCGCCAGCAGCGTGGTGATACAGGGAGAGCAGTTCTTC	CASSVVIQGEQFF
TRBJ2-1	TRBD2	few	TRBV3-1	TGTGCCAGCAGCCCCGGGACTAGCGGACGACCGAAGTTCTTC	CASSPGTSGRPKFF
TRBJ2-1	TRBD2	many	TRBV28	TGTGCCAGCAGTTCAATACTAGCGGGAGTTGCCAATGAGCAGTTCTTC	CASSSILAGVANEQFF
TRBJ2-7	NA	many	TRBV6-2/TRBV6-3	TGTGCCAGCAAAGACAGCTTCGAGCAGTACTTC	CASKDSFEQYF
TRBJ1-2	NA	many	TRBV27	TGTGCCAGCAGTTGGGAGGGGAGCTATGGCTACACCTTC	CASSWEGSYGYTF
TRBJ1-4	NA	NA	TRBV12-3/TRBV12-4	TGTGCCAGCAGTTACGGGGAGACTAATGAAAAACTGTTTTTT	CASSYGETNEKLFF
TRBJ1-1	NA	many	TRBV29-1	TGCAGCGTCGCTAAATCGCCAGACACTGAAGCTTTCTTT	CSVAKSPDTEAFF
TRBJ2-1	NA	few	TRBV7-9	TGTGCCAGCAGCTTACGCGGTTTGGGATCCTACAATGAGCAGTTCTTC	CASSLRGLGSYNEQFF
TRBJ2-7	NA	once	TRBV7-2	TGTGCCAGCAGCTTAATCCGGGGTAGCTCCTACGAGCAGTACTTC	CASSLIRGSSYEQYF
TRBJ2-1	TRBD2	NA	TRBV9	TGTGCCAGCAGCGTAGCAAGCGGGAGGGCCTCGGGGGAGCAGTTCTTC	CASSVASGRASGEQFF
TRBJ2-2	TRBD1	NA	TRBV24-1	TGTGCCACCAGTGACCCCGGGACAGATGTGTCCGGGGAGCTGTTTTTT	CATSDPGTDVSGELFF
TRBJ2-7	NA	NA	TRBV7-2	TGTGCCAGCAGCTCAAGACCGGGCGGGGTCTACGAGCAGTACTTC	CASSSRPGGVYEQYF
TRBJ2-1	NA	NA	TRBV7-2	TGTGCCAGCAGCTTAGTGGTGGGTGAGCAGTTCTTC	CASSLVVGEQFF
TRBJ1-6	TRBD1	NA	TRBV13	TGTGCCAGCAGCTCGGACAGGGGTACTTCACCCCTCCACTTT	CASSSDRGTSPLHF
TRBJ2-4	NA	few	TRBV7-2	TGTGCCAGCAGCTTAGAGGAGCTCTCAAACATTCAGTACTTC	CASSLEELSNIQYF
TRBJ2-7	NA	NA	TRBV3-1	TGTGCCAGCAGCCGGCAGATGGGCTCCTACGAGCAGTACTTC	CASSRQMGSYEQYF
TRBJ1-2	TRBD1	NA	TRBV2	TGTGCCAGCAGTCCGGGGAGCAGGGGGGATGGCTACACCTTC	CASSPGSRGDGYTF
TRBJ1-5	TRBD1	few	TRBV24-1	TGTGCCACCAGCCAGACAGGGGGTGATCAGCCCCAGCATTTT	CATSQTGGDQPQHF
TRBJ1-4	NA	few	TRBV7-9	TGTGCCAGCAGCTCAGCTTTGGTCGGACTGTTTTTT	CASSSALVGLFF